Listed below are T cell receptor beta chains from one sample, sequenced in a study of T cell repertoires in cytomegalovirus infection. These receptors have no known antigen. TCRdb reprocessed the reads with MiXCR, giving one entry per CDR3 protein. The sample includes more than 45,000 distinct CDR3 sequences, 25% to 40% of them seen just once. Sequencing was carried out using PBMCs, sequenced either directly or after in vitro stimulation (not recorded which). The receptors originated from a human donor in good health (CMV status not recorded). Some clones in this sample may be carry-over from other donors' samples. Both conserved end residues are trimmed from each CDR3.

J gene: TRBJ1-2; V gene: TRBV4-1; CDR3 protein: ASSPKEPYGYT
J gene: TRBJ2-7; V gene: TRBV12-3/TRBV12-4; CDR3 protein: ASSLFGIDEQY
J gene: TRBJ2-7; V gene: TRBV6-6; CDR3 protein: ASSYLAGAEYEQY
J gene: TRBJ2-1; V gene: TRBV7-2; CDR3 protein: ASSLTRLSTGSKWQF
J gene: TRBJ2-1; V gene: TRBV7-2; CDR3 protein: ASSLRSETYNEQF
J gene: TRBJ2-1; V gene: TRBV4-3; CDR3 protein: ASSLDGLEEENEQF
J gene: TRBJ1-2; V gene: TRBV12-3/TRBV12-4; CDR3 protein: ASSLSVGGAGYT
J gene: TRBJ2-3; V gene: TRBV7-2; CDR3 protein: ASSLGRSTDTQY
J gene: TRBJ2-7; V gene: TRBV12-3/TRBV12-4; CDR3 protein: ASSYLSGSYEQY
J gene: TRBJ2-3; V gene: TRBV2; CDR3 protein: ASSESSPDTQY
J gene: TRBJ1-3; V gene: TRBV12-3/TRBV12-4; CDR3 protein: ASMRSGNTIY
J gene: TRBJ1-2; V gene: TRBV6-5; CDR3 protein: ASSYVGVEGYT
J gene: TRBJ2-3; V gene: TRBV6-1; CDR3 protein: ASSELPLGRETDTQY